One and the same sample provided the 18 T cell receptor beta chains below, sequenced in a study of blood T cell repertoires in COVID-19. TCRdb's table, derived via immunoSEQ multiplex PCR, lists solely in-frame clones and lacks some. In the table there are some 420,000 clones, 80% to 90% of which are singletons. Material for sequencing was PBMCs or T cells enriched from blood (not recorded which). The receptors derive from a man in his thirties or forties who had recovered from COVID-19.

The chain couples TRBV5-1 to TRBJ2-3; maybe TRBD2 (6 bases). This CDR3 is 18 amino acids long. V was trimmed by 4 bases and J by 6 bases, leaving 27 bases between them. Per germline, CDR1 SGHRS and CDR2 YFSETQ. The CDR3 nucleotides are TGCGCCAGCAGCCAGGACTGGATAGCGGACCTTGAGGGTGATACGCAGTATTTT. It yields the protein CASSQDWIADLEGDTQYF.

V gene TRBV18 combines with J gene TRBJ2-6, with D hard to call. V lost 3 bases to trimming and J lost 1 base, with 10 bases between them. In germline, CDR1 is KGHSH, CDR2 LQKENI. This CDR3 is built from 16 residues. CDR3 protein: CASSPLAGSGANVLTF. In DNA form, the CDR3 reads TGTGCCAGCTCACCGCTGGCCGGGTCTGGGGCCAACGTCCTGACTTTC.

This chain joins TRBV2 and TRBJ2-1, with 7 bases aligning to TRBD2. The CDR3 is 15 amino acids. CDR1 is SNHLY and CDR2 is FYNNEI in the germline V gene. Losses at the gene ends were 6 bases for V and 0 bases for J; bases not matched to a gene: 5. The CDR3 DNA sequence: TGTGCCAGCAGAGCCTCGGGAGGCTCCTACAATGAGCAGTTCTTC. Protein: CASRASGGSYNEQFF.

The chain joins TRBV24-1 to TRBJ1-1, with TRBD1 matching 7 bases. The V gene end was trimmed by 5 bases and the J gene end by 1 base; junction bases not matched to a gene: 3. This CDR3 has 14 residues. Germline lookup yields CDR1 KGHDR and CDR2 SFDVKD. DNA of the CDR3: TGTGCCACCAGTGGAAACAGGGGGAACACTGAAGCTTTCTTT. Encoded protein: CATSGNRGNTEAFF.

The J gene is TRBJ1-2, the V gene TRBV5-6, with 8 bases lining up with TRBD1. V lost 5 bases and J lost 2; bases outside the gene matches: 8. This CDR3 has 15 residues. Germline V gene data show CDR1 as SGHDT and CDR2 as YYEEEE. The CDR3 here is CASSLLDRDNYGYTF. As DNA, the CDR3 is TGTGCCAGCAGTCTCCTGGACAGGGACAACTATGGCTACACCTTC.

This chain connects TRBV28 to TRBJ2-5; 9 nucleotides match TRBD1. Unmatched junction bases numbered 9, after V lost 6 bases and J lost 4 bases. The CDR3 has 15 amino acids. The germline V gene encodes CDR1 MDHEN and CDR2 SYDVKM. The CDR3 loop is CASSLNRGLGETQYF. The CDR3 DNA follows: TGTGCCAGCAGCCTGAACAGGGGGCTGGGAGAGACCCAGTACTTC. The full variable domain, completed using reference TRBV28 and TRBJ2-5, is DVKVTQSSRYLVKRTGEKVFLECVQDMDHENMFWYRQDPGLGLRLIYFSYDVKMKEKGDIPEGYSVSREKKERFSLILESASTNQTSMYLCASSLNRGLGETQYFGPGTRLLVL.

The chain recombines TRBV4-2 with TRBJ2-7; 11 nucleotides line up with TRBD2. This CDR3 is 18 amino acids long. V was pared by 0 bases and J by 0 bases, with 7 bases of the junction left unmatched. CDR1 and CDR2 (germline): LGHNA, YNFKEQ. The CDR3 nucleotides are TGTGCCAGCAGCCAAGACTCACTAGCGGGAGTGACCTCCTACGAGCAGTACTTC. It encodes CASSQDSLAGVTSYEQYF.

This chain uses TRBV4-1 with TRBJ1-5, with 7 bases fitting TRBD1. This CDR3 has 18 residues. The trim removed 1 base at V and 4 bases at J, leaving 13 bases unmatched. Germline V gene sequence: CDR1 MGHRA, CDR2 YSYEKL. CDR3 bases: TGCGCCAGCAGCCAAGTCATCTCATTGACAGGGAGAAATCAGCCCCAGCATTTT. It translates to CASSQVISLTGRNQPQHF.

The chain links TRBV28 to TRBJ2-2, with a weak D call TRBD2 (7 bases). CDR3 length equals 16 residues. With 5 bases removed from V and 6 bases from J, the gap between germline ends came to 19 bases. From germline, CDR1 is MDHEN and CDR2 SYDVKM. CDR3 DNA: TGTGCCAGCAGTCCCCACGGACTAGGGGGGGCCGGGGAGCTGTTTTTT. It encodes CASSPHGLGGAGELFF.

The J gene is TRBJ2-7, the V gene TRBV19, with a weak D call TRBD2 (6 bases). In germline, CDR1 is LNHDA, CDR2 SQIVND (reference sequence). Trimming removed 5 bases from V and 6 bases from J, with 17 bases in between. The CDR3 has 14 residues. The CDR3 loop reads CASSVDGSLSEQYF. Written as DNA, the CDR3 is TGTGCCAGTAGTGTCGACGGGAGCTTAAGCGAGCAGTACTTC.

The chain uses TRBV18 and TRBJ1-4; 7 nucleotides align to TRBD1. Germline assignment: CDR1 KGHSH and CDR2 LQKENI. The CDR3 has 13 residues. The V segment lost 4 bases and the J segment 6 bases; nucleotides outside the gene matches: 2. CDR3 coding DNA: TGTGCCAGCTCACTCGGGACAGATGAAAAACTGTTTTTT. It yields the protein CASSLGTDEKLFF.

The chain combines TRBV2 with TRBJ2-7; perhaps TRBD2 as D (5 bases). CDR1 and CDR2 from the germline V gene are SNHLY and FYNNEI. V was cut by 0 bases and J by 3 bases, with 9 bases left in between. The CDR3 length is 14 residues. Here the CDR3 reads CASSEAGSIYEQYF. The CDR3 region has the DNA TGTGCCAGCAGTGAAGCGGGGAGCATCTACGAGCAGTACTTC.

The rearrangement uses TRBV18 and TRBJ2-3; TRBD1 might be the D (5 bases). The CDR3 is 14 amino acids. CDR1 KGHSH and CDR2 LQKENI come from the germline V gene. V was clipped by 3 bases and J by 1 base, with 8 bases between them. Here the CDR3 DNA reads TGTGCCAGCTCACCGATAGGGGGCACAGATACGCAGTATTTT. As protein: CASSPIGGTDTQYF.

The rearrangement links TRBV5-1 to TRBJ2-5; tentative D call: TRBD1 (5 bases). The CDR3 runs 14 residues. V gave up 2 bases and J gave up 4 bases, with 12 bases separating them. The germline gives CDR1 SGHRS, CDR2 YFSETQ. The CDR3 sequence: CASSFQGVRETQYF. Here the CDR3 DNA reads TGCGCCAGCAGCTTCCAGGGTGTGCGAGAGACCCAGTACTTC. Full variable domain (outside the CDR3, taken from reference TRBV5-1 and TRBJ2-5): KAGVTQTPRYLIKTRGQQVTLSCSPISGHRSVSWYQQTPGQGLQFLFEYFSETQRNKGNFPGRFSGRQFSNSRSEMNVSTLELGDSALYLCASSFQGVRETQYFGPGTRLLVL.

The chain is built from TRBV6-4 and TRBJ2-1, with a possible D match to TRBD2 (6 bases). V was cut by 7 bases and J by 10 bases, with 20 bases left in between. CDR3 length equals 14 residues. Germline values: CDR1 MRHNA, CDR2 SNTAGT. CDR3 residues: CASKSQSSAIEQFF. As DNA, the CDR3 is TGTGCCAGCAAGTCCCAATCTAGCGCGATAGAGCAGTTCTTC.

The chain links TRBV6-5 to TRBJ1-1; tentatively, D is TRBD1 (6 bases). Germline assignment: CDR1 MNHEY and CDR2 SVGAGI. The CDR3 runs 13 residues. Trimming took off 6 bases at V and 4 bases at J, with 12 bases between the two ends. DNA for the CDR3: TGTGCCAGCAGCCCAGGGGAGAGCACTGAAGCTTTCTTT. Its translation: CASSPGESTEAFF.

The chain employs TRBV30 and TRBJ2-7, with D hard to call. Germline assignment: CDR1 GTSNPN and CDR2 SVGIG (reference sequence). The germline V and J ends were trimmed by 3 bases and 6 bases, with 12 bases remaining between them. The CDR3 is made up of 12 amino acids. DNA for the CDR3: TGTGCCTGGAGCTCCCGGTGGGCCGAGCAGTACTTC. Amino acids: CAWSSRWAEQYF.

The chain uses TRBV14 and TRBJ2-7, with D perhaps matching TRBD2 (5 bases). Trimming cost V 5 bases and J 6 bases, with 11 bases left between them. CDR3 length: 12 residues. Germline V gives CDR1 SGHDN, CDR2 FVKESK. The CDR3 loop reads CASSTVEGEQYF. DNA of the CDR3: TGTGCCAGCAGCACAGTCGAGGGCGAGCAGTACTTC.